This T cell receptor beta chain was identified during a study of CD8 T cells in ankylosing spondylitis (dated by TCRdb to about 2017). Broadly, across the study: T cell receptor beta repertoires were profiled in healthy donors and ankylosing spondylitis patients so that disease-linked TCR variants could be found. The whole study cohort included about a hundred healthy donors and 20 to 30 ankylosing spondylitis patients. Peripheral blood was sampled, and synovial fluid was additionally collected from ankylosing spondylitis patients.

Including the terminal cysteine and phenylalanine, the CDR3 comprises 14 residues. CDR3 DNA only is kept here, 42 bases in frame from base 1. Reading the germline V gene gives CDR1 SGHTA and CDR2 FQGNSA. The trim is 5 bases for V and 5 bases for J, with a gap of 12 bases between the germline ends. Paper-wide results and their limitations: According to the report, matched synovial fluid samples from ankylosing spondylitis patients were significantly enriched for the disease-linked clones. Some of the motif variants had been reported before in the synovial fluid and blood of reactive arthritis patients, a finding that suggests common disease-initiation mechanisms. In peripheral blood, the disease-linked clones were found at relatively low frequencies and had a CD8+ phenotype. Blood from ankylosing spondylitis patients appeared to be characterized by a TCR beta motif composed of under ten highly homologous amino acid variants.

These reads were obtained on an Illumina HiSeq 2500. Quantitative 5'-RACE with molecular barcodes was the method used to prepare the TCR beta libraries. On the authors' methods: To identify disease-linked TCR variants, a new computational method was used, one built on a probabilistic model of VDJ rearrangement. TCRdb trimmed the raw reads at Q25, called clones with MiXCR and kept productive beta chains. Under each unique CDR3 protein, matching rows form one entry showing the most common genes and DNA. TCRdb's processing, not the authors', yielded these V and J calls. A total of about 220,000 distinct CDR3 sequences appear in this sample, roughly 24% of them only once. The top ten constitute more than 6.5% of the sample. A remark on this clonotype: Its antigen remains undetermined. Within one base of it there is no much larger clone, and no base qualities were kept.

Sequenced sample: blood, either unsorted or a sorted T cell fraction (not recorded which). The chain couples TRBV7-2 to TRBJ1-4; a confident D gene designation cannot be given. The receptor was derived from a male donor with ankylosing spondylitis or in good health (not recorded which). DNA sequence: TGTGCCAGCAGCATCAAGACGGGAAATGAAAAACTGTTTTTT. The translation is CASSIKTGNEKLFF.